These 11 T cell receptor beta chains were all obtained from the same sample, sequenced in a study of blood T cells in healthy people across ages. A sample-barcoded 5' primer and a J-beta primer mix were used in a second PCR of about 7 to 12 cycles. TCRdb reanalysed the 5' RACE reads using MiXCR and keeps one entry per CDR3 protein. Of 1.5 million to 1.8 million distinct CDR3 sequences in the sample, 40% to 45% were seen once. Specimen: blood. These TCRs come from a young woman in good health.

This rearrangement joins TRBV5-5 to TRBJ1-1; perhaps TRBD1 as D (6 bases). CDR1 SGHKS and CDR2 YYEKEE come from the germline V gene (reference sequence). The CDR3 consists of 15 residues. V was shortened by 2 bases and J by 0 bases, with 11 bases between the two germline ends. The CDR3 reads CASSLWTVMNTEAFF. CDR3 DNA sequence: TGTGCCAGCAGCTTATGGACAGTCATGAACACTGAAGCTTTCTTT.

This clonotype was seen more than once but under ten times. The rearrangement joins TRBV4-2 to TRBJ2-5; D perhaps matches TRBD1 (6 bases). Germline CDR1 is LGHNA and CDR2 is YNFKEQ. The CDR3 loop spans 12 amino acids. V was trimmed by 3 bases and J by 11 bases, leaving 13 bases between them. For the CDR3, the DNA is TGTGCCAGCAGCCAGGGGGACAATGAGCAGTACTTC. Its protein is CASSQGDNEQYF.

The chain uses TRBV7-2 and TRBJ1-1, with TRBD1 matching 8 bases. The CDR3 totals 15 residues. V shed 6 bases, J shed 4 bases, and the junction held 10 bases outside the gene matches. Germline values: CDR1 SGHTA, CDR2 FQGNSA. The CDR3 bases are TGTGCCAGCAGGGAGGCGCAGGGGGCTTTCACTGAAGCTTTCTTT. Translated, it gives CASREAQGAFTEAFF.

CDR3 sequence (DNA): TGTGCCAGCAGACCACTGGCAGGAAATCAGCCCCAGCATTTT. Protein product: CASRPLAGNQPQHF. The V and J genes are TRBV7-9 and TRBJ1-5; no definite D call. Looked up from germline, CDR1 is SEHNR and CDR2 is FQNEAQ (reference sequence). V was shortened by 6 bases and J by 4 bases, with 13 bases between the two germline ends. This CDR3 has 14 residues.

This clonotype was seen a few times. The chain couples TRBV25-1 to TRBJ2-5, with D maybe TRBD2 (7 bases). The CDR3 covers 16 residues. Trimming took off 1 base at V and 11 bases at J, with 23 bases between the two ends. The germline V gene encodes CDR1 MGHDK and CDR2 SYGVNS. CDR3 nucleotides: TGTGCCAGCAGTGAATTTGGGGGGGGGCCATTCAATGAGCAGTACTTC. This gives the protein CASSEFGGGPFNEQYF.

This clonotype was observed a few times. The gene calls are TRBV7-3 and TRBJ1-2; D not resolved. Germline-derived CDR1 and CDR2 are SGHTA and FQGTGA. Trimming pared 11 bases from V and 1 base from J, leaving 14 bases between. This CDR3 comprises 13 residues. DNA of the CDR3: TGTGCCCCCGTCCCCCCTAATAACTATGGCTACACCTTC. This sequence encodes CAPVPPNNYGYTF.

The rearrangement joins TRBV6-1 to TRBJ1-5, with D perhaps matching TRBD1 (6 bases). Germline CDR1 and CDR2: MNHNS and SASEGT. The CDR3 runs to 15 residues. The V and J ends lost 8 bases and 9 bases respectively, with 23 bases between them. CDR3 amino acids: CASGELYRAQWPQHF. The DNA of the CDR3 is TGTGCCAGCGGAGAGCTATACAGGGCCCAATGGCCCCAGCATTTT.

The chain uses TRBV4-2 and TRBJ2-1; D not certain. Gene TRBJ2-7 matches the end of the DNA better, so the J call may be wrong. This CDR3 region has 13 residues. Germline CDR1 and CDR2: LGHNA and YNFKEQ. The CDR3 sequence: CASREMGYNEQYF. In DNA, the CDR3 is TGTGCCAGCAGGGAGATGGGTTACAATGAGCAGTACTTC.

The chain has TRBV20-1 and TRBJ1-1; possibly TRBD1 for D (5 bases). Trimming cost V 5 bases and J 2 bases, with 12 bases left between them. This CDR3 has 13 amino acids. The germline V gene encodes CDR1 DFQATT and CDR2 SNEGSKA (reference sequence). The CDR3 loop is CSAAGGANTEAFF. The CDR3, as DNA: TGCAGTGCTGCGGGCGGGGCCAACACTGAAGCTTTCTTT.

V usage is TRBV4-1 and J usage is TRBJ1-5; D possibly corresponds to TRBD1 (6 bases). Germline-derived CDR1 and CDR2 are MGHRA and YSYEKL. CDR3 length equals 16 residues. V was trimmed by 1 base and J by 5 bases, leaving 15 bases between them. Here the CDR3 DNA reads TGCGCCAGCAGCCAAGGAATCCAGGGGCCCTATCAGCCCCAGCATTTT. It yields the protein CASSQGIQGPYQPQHF.

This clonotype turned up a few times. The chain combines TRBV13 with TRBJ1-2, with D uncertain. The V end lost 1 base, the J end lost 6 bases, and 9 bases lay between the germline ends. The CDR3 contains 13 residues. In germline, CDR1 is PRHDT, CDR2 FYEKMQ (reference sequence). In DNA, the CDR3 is TGTGCCAGCAGCTTAGAAGGGCTTGATGGCTACACCTTC. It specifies CASSLEGLDGYTF.